The 7 T cell receptor beta chains reported below all come from one sample, sequenced in a study of T cells in Graves' hyperthyroidism and ophthalmopathy. Amplification of TCR beta CDR3 regions was performed using RNA transcripts as template. The primer set for the first-round RT-PCR of the TCR CDR3 was HTBI. Via MiXCR, TCRdb re-called the multiplex PCR reads, giving one row per CDR3 protein. The sample lists roughly 500,000 distinct CDR3 sequences; 40% to 50% were seen once. The sequencing sample was made of peripheral blood or thyroid tissue (not recorded which). All receptors derive from an adult woman with Graves' disease, either hyperthyroidism or ophthalmopathy (not recorded which).

This clonotype was recorded at least ten times. The genes are TRBV25-1 and TRBJ2-7; 7 bases match TRBD1. Per the germline V gene, CDR1 is MGHDK and CDR2 is SYGVNS. The CDR3 consists of 14 residues. With V trimmed by 7 bases and J by 3 bases, 9 bases remained unmatched. The CDR3 DNA follows: TGTGCCAGCACCCCAAAGGGGGACAGCTACGAGCAGTACTTC. Protein product: CASTPKGDSYEQYF.

V and J are TRBV5-1 and TRBJ1-2, with a possible D match to TRBD1 (5 bases). Trimming cost V 1 base and J 3 bases, with 13 bases left between them. The CDR3 covers 15 residues. In germline, CDR1 is SGHRS, CDR2 YFSETQ. The CDR3 loop is CASSLQIGGDYGYTF. CDR3 nucleotides: TGCGCCAGCAGCTTGCAGATCGGAGGGGACTATGGCTACACCTTC.

For this clonotype: Possible read error: a much larger clone is one base away. The chain joins TRBV12-3 or TRBV12-4 to TRBJ1-5, with 7 bases fitting TRBD1. The V and J ends lost 8 bases and 6 bases, in that order; junction bases with no gene match: 10. This CDR3 spans 14 amino acids. The CDR3 region has the DNA TGTGCCAGCTGCCCCGGGACAGATACTCAGCCCCAGCATTTT. It yields the protein CASCPGTDTQPQHF.

This clonotype has ten or more counts. The chain is built from TRBV12-3 or TRBV12-4 and TRBJ2-5; possible D gene TRBD1, 6 bases. The V end was cut by 6 bases, the J end by 2 bases, with 13 bases between. The CDR3 length is 14 residues. CDR3 sequence reads: CASSRRQVQETQYF. For the CDR3, the DNA is TGTGCCAGCAGCCGGAGACAGGTACAAGAGACCCAGTACTTC.

There are a few counts of this clonotype. V gene TRBV29-1 combines with J gene TRBJ2-7; 9 bases agree with TRBD2. The CDR3 has 13 residues. With V trimmed by 4 bases and J by 2 bases, 3 bases remained unmatched. From germline, CDR1 is SQVTM and CDR2 ANQGSEA. CDR3 protein: CSVVERGAYEQYF. CDR3 coding DNA: TGCAGCGTTGTGGAGCGGGGGGCCTACGAGCAGTACTTC.

The V and J genes are TRBV6-5 and TRBJ1-3; D gene ambiguous. Deletions cut 6 bases from V and 10 bases from J, with 19 bases between. CDR3 length: 14 residues. Germline CDR1 reads MNHEY; CDR2 reads SVGAGI. The CDR3 spells CASSPALGTGTIYF. The DNA for the CDR3 is TGTGCCAGCAGCCCCGCGCTGGGAACGGGGACCATATATTTT.

The chain has TRBV2 and TRBJ2-6; D is possibly TRBD1 (6 bases). The CDR3 is made up of 17 amino acids. The germline CDR1 and CDR2 sequences are SNHLY and FYNNEI. V was cut by 2 bases and J by 0 bases, with 11 bases left in between. Here the CDR3 DNA reads TGTGCCAGCAGTGAAATAGGACAGCACTCTGGGGCCAACGTCCTGACTTTC. It specifies CASSEIGQHSGANVLTF.